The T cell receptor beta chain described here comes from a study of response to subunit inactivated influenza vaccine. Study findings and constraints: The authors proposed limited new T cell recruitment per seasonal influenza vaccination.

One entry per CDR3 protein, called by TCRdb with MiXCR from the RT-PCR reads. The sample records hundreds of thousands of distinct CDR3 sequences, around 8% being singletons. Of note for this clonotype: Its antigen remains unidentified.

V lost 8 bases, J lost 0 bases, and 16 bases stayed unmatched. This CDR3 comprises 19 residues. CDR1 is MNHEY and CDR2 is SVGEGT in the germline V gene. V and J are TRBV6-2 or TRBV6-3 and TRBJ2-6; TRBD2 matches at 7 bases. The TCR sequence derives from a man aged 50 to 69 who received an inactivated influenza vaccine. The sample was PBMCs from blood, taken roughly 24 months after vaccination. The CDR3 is CASSPTSSETLSGANVLTF. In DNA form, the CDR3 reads TGTGCCAGCTCCCCGACTAGCTCGGAGACTCTCTCTGGGGCCAACGTCCTGACTTTC.